Shown below are 28 T cell receptor beta chains from a single sample sequenced in a study of T-cell reconstitution after alpha-beta-depleted transplantation in children. Unique molecular identifiers were incorporated during preparation of the TCRbeta library. TCRdb re-derived calls from the PCR reads in MiXCR, one entry per CDR3 protein. The table has hundreds of thousands of distinct CDR3 sequences, 15% to 20% seen once. The material sequenced was PBMCs from the stem cell graft donor, taken from the stem cell graft. The receptors come from a human donor who donated a stem cell graft to a child with acute myeloid leukemia.

This clonotype has a count of ten or more. This chain uses TRBV29-1 with TRBJ1-2; maybe TRBD1 (5 bases). Per germline, CDR1 SQVTM and CDR2 ANQGSEA. Trimming pared 6 bases from V and 4 bases from J, leaving 12 bases between. The CDR3 is 12 amino acids. The CDR3 coding sequence is TGCAGCGTCCACGACAGTTCCTATGGCTACACCTTC. Its translation is CSVHDSSYGYTF.

This chain links TRBV7-3 with TRBJ1-2; tentatively, D is TRBD1 (6 bases). The CDR3 length is 13 residues. The ends were cut back, 4 bases at V and 8 bases at J, with 14 bases in the middle. The germline CDR1 and CDR2 sequences are SGHTA and FQGTGA. CDR3 nucleotides: TGTGCCAGCAGCTCCCCGGGCACAGGGGGCTACACCTTC. Amino acid sequence: CASSSPGTGGYTF.

The gene calls are TRBV30 and TRBJ2-3; D uncertain. The length of the CDR3 is 13 residues. Per germline, CDR1 GTSNPN and CDR2 SVGIG (reference sequence). V lost 2 bases, J lost 2 bases, and 8 bases lay in between. CDR3 protein: CAWSMDHTDTQYF. In DNA, the CDR3 is TGTGCCTGGAGTATGGACCACACAGATACGCAGTATTTT. Combining the CDR3 with reference TRBV30 and TRBJ2-3 gives the whole variable domain SQTIHQWPATLVQPVGSPLSLECTVEGTSNPNLYWYRQAAGRGLQLLFYSVGIGQISSEVPQNLSASRPQDRQFILSSKKLLLSDSGFYLCAWSMDHTDTQYFGPGTRLTVL.

The sample holds a few counts of this clonotype. This chain joins TRBV5-1 and TRBJ1-5; 8 nucleotides line up with TRBD1. The CDR3 contains 15 residues. V shed 2 bases, J shed 7 bases, and the junction held 8 bases outside the gene matches. CDR1 is SGHRS and CDR2 is YFSETQ in the germline V gene. As DNA, the CDR3 is TGCGCCAGCAGCTTATCGGACAGGGAAGGACAGCCCCAGCATTTT. Encoded protein: CASSLSDREGQPQHF.

This clonotype was picked up many times. The genes are TRBV6-5 and TRBJ1-1, with TRBD1 matching over 8 bases. The V gene's germline CDR1 is MNHEY and CDR2 SVGAGI. Trimming removed 6 bases from V and 8 bases from J; junction bases left unmatched: 5. The CDR3 is 12 amino acids. In nucleotides, the CDR3 is TGTGCCAGCAGCCCCAGGGGGCTAGAAGCTTTCTTT. Encoded protein: CASSPRGLEAFF.

This clonotype was observed a handful of times. The chain employs TRBV7-2 and TRBJ2-5, with 7 nucleotides matching TRBD2. CDR3 length equals 16 residues. Germline V gene lookup returns CDR1 SGHTA and CDR2 FQGNSA. Trimming took 5 bases from V and 1 from J; bases not matched to a gene: 10. CDR3 sequence reads: CASSPTLSGAQETQYF. The DNA of the CDR3 is TGTGCCAGCAGCCCGACCCTCAGCGGGGCCCAAGAGACCCAGTACTTC.

The chain combines TRBV28 with TRBJ2-3; D is unclear. Between the trimmed V and J ends, which lost 4 bases and 2 bases, there was a span of 16 bases. Germline lookup yields CDR1 MDHEN and CDR2 SYDVKM. This CDR3 region has 16 residues. Written as DNA, the CDR3 is TGTGCCAGCAGTTCATTGGCTCGCAAGATCACAGATACGCAGTATTTT. Its translation is CASSSLARKITDTQYF.

Ten or more counts support this clonotype. The chain carries TRBV20-1 and TRBJ1-4; D might be TRBD1 (6 bases). Trimming left V 6 bases short and J 7 bases short, with 15 bases between. The CDR3 is 13 amino acids. Germline V gene lookup returns CDR1 DFQATT and CDR2 SNEGSKA (reference sequence). CDR3 nucleotide sequence: TGCAGTGCCCAAGGCGGGACAAGTGAAAAACTGTTTTTT. Protein sequence: CSAQGGTSEKLFF.

The table lists this clonotype with a few counts. The chain carries TRBV20-1 and TRBJ1-2, with 7 nucleotides matching TRBD1. In germline, CDR1 is DFQATT, CDR2 SNEGSKA (reference sequence). The CDR3 spans 14 residues. Trimming took 0 bases from V and 2 from J; bases not matched to a gene: 3. The CDR3 is CSARDGQANYGYTF. As DNA, the CDR3 is TGCAGTGCTAGAGACGGACAGGCAAACTATGGCTACACCTTC.

The CDR3 protein is CSARDLGVISYEQYF. The CDR3, as DNA: TGCAGTGCTAGAGATTTGGGGGTGATCTCCTACGAGCAGTACTTC. The chain is built from TRBV20-1 and TRBJ2-7, with D tentatively TRBD1 or TRBD2 (5 bases each). Germline V lookup: CDR1 DFQATT, CDR2 SNEGSKA (reference sequence). The CDR3 is 15 residues long. The V gene lost 0 bases and the J gene lost 0 bases, with 12 bases spanning the gap.

This clonotype has more than one count but fewer than ten. The chain carries TRBV20-1 and TRBJ1-1; D call uncertain. The CDR3 contains 12 residues. Germline values: CDR1 DFQATT, CDR2 SNEGSKA (reference sequence). V gave up 7 bases and J gave up 5 bases, with 14 bases separating them. The CDR3 sequence: CSVLEGGTEAFF. The DNA for the CDR3 is TGCAGTGTTCTCGAGGGAGGGACTGAAGCTTTCTTT.

This clonotype was observed a few times. This CDR3 is CASSSEQGSDSALHF. The CDR3 bases are TGTGCCAGCAGCTCAGAACAGGGTTCGGATTCGGCCCTCCACTTT. The genes are TRBV7-2 and TRBJ1-6, with a possible D match to TRBD1 (6 bases). CDR1 SGHTA and CDR2 FQGNSA come from the germline V gene. The CDR3 extends over 15 amino acids. The V and J ends lost 4 bases and 14 bases respectively, with 21 bases between them.

The chain is built from TRBV20-1 and TRBJ2-3, with 8 bases that match TRBD2. In germline, CDR1 is DFQATT, CDR2 SNEGSKA (reference sequence). CDR3 length: 15 amino acids. V shed 0 bases and J 3 bases; nucleotides not matched to a gene: 5. CDR3 loop: CSARDFSGVTDTQYF. CDR3 coding DNA: TGCAGTGCTAGAGATTTTAGCGGGGTGACAGATACGCAGTATTTT.

This chain links TRBV5-6 with TRBJ2-7; TRBD2 is a possible D gene (6 bases). Germline CDR1 is SGHDT and CDR2 is YYEEEE. Trimming pared 2 bases from V and 0 bases from J, leaving 12 bases between. The CDR3 is 15 amino acids. The CDR3 reads CASSFGTAASYEQYV. The CDR3 DNA reads as TGTGCCAGCAGCTTTGGGACTGCCGCCTCCTACGAGCAGTACGTC.

This clonotype was recorded many times. The rearrangement joins TRBV20-1 to TRBJ2-7; TRBD2 might be the D (5 bases). Trimming pared 2 bases from V and 8 bases from J, leaving 19 bases between. The CDR3 contains 14 residues. Germline loops: CDR1 DFQATT, CDR2 SNEGSKA (reference sequence). DNA for the CDR3: TGCAGTGCTAGACTTCACAGCGGCTACGTGCAGCAGTACGTC. Residues: CSARLHSGYVQQYV.

The sample holds many counts of this clonotype. The V call is TRBV29-1, the J call TRBJ2-7; the D gene is possibly TRBD2 (6 bases). Germline lookup yields CDR1 SQVTM and CDR2 ANQGSEA. Trimming cost V 7 bases and J 3 bases, with 16 bases left between them. This CDR3 region has 13 residues. CDR3 nucleotide sequence: TGCAGCGGCGCGGCTGGGGGAGGCTACGAGCAGTACTTC. Translation: CSGAAGGGYEQYF.

This clonotype was seen many times. The chain is built from TRBV29-1 and TRBJ1-2; D gene uncertain. Germline CDR1 and CDR2: SQVTM and ANQGSEA. V lost 4 bases, J lost 4 bases, and 7 bases lay in between. The length of the CDR3 is 11 residues. CDR3 sequence reads: CSVAGLYGYTF. CDR3 nucleotide sequence: TGCAGCGTTGCCGGCCTCTATGGCTACACCTTC.

This clonotype occurred many times. The genes are TRBV20-1 and TRBJ2-7; D possibly corresponds to TRBD2 (7 bases). Germline-derived CDR1 and CDR2 are DFQATT and SNEGSKA (reference sequence). The length of the CDR3 is 14 residues. Trimming took 4 bases from V and 5 from J, leaving 18 bases between them. CDR3 nucleotide sequence: TGCAGTGCTAAAGAGATCGGGGGGCGGGACGAGCAGTACTTC. It yields the protein CSAKEIGGRDEQYF.

The chain recombines TRBV30 with TRBJ2-3; 8 nucleotides agree with TRBD2. The CDR3 length is 15 residues. The germline CDR1 and CDR2 sequences are GTSNPN and SVGIG (reference sequence). Germline trimming cut 0 bases from V and 3 bases from J; bases unmatched to any gene: 5. The CDR3 here is CAWSVRRGGTDTQYF. DNA of the CDR3: TGTGCCTGGAGTGTACGGCGCGGGGGGACAGATACGCAGTATTTT.

This clonotype was recorded a few times. The chain uses TRBV5-1 and TRBJ2-6, with 9 bases aligning to TRBD1. V lost 5 bases to trimming and J lost 0 bases; unmatched junction nucleotides: 6. This CDR3 is built from 17 residues. The germline CDR1 and CDR2 sequences are SGHRS and YFSETQ. CDR3 sequence: CASSQTGGISGANVLTF. CDR3 nucleotides: TGCGCCAGCAGTCAGACAGGGGGGATCTCTGGGGCCAACGTCCTGACTTTC. The whole variable domain, filled in from reference TRBV5-1 and TRBJ2-6, reads KAGVTQTPRYLIKTRGQQVTLSCSPISGHRSVSWYQQTPGQGLQFLFEYFSETQRNKGNFPGRFSGRQFSNSRSEMNVSTLELGDSALYLCASSQTGGISGANVLTFGAGSRLTVL.

In its sample, this clonotype was seen many times. The chain is built from TRBV30 and TRBJ1-1; D unclear. The CDR3 sequence is 13 residues long. Looked up from germline, CDR1 is GTSNPN and CDR2 is SVGIG (reference sequence). Trimming left V 2 bases short and J 2 bases short, with 9 bases between. DNA of the CDR3: TGTGCCTGGAGTCGTGGGTTTAACACTGAAGCTTTCTTT. Its translation is CAWSRGFNTEAFF.

The V and J genes are TRBV20-1 and TRBJ2-6, with TRBD1 matching over 9 bases. The V and J ends lost 3 bases and 4 bases, in that order; junction bases with no gene match: 10. CDR1 and CDR2 from the germline V gene are DFQATT and SNEGSKA (reference sequence). The CDR3 totals 17 residues. The CDR3 nucleotides are TGCAGTGCTAGTTTGCGGACAGGGGCGGGGGGGGCCAACGTCCTGACTTTC. The encoded protein is CSASLRTGAGGANVLTF.

In this sample, this clonotype turned up a few times. The rearrangement links TRBV7-9 to TRBJ1-1; tentative D call: TRBD1 (5 bases). The CDR3 spans 13 residues. Germline CDR1 and CDR2: SEHNR and FQNEAQ (reference sequence). V was shortened by 3 bases and J by 11 bases, with 16 bases between the two germline ends. For the CDR3, the DNA is TGTGCCAGCAGCTTCTCAGGGTTAGAACCGGCTTTCTTT. Its translation is CASSFSGLEPAFF.

This clonotype was counted between two and nine times. The chain joins TRBV29-1 to TRBJ1-4, with unresolved D. The V and J ends lost 7 bases and 4 bases respectively, with 10 bases between them. CDR3 length: 12 residues. Germline CDR1 reads SQVTM; CDR2 reads ANQGSEA. The DNA of the CDR3 is TGCAGCGGGCGGGAGGGTAATGAAAAACTGTTTTTT. This translates into CSGREGNEKLFF.

About this clonotype: At one of its ends the junction is not consistent with the germline gene, which may arise from a read error. The chain carries TRBV6-1 and TRBJ1-1, with 7 bases matching TRBD1. The germline V gene has CDR1 MNHNS and CDR2 SASEGT. The CDR3 is 14 amino acids. The CDR3 here is CASSKPDRNAEAFF. CDR3 DNA: TGTGCCAGCAGTAAGCCGGACAGGAACGCTGAAGCTTTCTTT.

The sample holds many counts of this clonotype. V is TRBV5-5 and J is TRBJ2-3; D may be TRBD2 (6 bases). The CDR3 runs to 14 residues. The germline gives CDR1 SGHKS, CDR2 YYEKEE (reference sequence). Between the trimmed V and J ends, which lost 2 bases and 4 bases, there was a span of 11 bases. DNA of the CDR3: TGTGCCAGCAGCTTCCCCAGGGAGGCAGATACGCAGTATTTT. It specifies CASSFPREADTQYF.

V is TRBV20-1 and J is TRBJ2-3; 8 bases line up with TRBD2. CDR3 length equals 15 residues. Germline CDR1 DFQATT, CDR2 SNEGSKA (reference sequence). Losses at the gene ends were 0 bases for V and 8 bases for J; bases not matched to a gene: 10. CDR3 in amino acids: CSARDLRGGVRTQYF. The CDR3 DNA follows: TGCAGTGCTAGAGATCTTCGGGGGGGGGTGCGTACGCAGTATTTT.

V gene TRBV11-2 combines with J gene TRBJ1-2; possibly TRBD1 for D (5 bases). Between the trimmed V and J ends, which lost 0 bases and 6 bases, there was a span of 11 bases. CDR3 size: 14 residues. Germline V gives CDR1 SGHAT, CDR2 FQNNGV. The CDR3 nucleotides read TGTGCCAGCAGCTTAGAATCGGGGGTAGATGGCTACACCTTC. Its translation is CASSLESGVDGYTF.